The 22 T cell receptor beta chains below come from one sample, sequenced in a study of regulatory T cells in long-lasting Graves disease. Arm-PCR of CDR3 regions with iRepertoire HTBI primers generated TCR beta libraries. One entry per CDR3 protein, called by TCRdb with MiXCR from the multiplex PCR reads. The sample records some 340,000 distinct CDR3 sequences, roughly 24% being singletons. Described time point: persistent/refractory GD, antithyroid drugs over 5 years with positive TRAb. RNA from PBMCs was the source of the TCR library. The source material was peripheral blood mononuclear cells (PBMCs), sampled when the disease was refractory, from a patient treated with antithyroid drugs. These TCRs come from a woman aged 40-49 years with Graves disease.

There are many counts of this clonotype. This chain connects TRBV28 to TRBJ2-2; D ambiguous. Trimming stripped 5 bases from V and 10 bases from J, with 8 bases between. The CDR3 sequence is 11 residues long. Germline loops: CDR1 MDHEN, CDR2 SYDVKM. Written as DNA, the CDR3 is TGTGCCAGCAGTCCCACGAAGGAGCTGTTTTTT. It yields the protein CASSPTKELFF.

This clonotype was detected a few times. The V gene is TRBV20-1, the J gene TRBJ2-7, with D perhaps matching TRBD2 (6 bases). With 5 bases removed from V and 9 bases from J, the gap between germline ends came to 20 bases. The CDR3 extends over 13 amino acids. Germline-derived CDR1 and CDR2 are DFQATT and SNEGSKA (reference sequence). CDR3 nucleotide sequence: TGCAGTGCTCCGGGACTTCTAAGATATGCGCAGTACTTC. It codes for CSAPGLLRYAQYF.

This clonotype appeared many times. The chain carries TRBV29-1 and TRBJ1-2, with 8 positions matching TRBD1. The length of the CDR3 is 13 residues. Germline assignment: CDR1 SQVTM and CDR2 ANQGSEA. The J segment lost 3 bases and the V segment lost 6 bases, leaving 6 bases of the junction unmatched. For the CDR3, the DNA is TGCAGCGTGGGGACAGGTTTGGACTATGGCTACACCTTC. Translated: CSVGTGLDYGYTF.

This clonotype was observed a handful of times. The chain has TRBV30 and TRBJ1-1, with a possible D match to TRBD1 (5 bases). The CDR3 loop spans 11 amino acids. V lost 3 bases and J lost 7, with 9 bases in between. Germline V gives CDR1 GTSNPN, CDR2 SVGIG (reference sequence). The CDR3 DNA reads TGTGCCTGGAGGCAGGGAGGTGAAGCTTTCTTT. Protein: CAWRQGGEAFF. The full variable domain, in which reference TRBV30 and TRBJ1-1 provide the parts outside the CDR3, is SQTIHQWPATLVQPVGSPLSLECTVEGTSNPNLYWYRQAAGRGLQLLFYSVGIGQISSEVPQNLSASRPQDRQFILSSKKLLLSDSGFYLCAWRQGGEAFFGQGTRLTVV.

This chain connects TRBV20-1 to TRBJ1-5; 8 bases are shared with TRBD1. J gave up 2 bases and V 6 bases, and 9 bases lay outside the gene matches. Germline CDR1 is DFQATT and CDR2 is SNEGSKA (reference sequence). The CDR3 is made up of 15 amino acids. The CDR3 reads CSAVGQAIGNQPQHF. CDR3 bases: TGCAGTGCGGTGGGACAGGCGATAGGCAATCAGCCCCAGCATTTT.

This clonotype was seen many times. V and J are TRBV2 and TRBJ1-6, with D tentatively TRBD1 (6 bases). Germline V CDR1 and CDR2: SNHLY, FYNNEI. Trimming took 6 bases from V and 10 from J, leaving 16 bases between them. This CDR3 contains 14 residues. CDR3 DNA: TGTGCCAGCAGCCTCGTCGGGGGGGGCTCACCCCTCCACTTT. Protein: CASSLVGGGSPLHF.

The chain employs TRBV11-2 and TRBJ2-1; 9 positions match TRBD1. Germline values: CDR1 SGHAT, CDR2 FQNNGV. CDR3 size: 15 residues. J gave up 2 bases and V 8 bases, and 7 bases lay outside the gene matches. CDR3 nucleotides: TGTGCCAGCGGACCGGGACAGGGACCCTACAATGAGCAGTTCTTC. This gives the protein CASGPGQGPYNEQFF.

This clonotype was detected ten times or more. V is TRBV27 and J is TRBJ1-1; D perhaps matches TRBD1 (5 bases). Germline V gene lookup returns CDR1 MNHEY and CDR2 SMNVEV (reference sequence). The length of the CDR3 is 13 residues. The V end lost 4 bases, the J end lost 11 bases, and 17 bases lay between the germline ends. CDR3 in amino acids: CASSSLPGSKAFF. In DNA, the CDR3 is TGTGCCAGCAGTTCCCTCCCAGGGAGTAAGGCTTTCTTT.

In this sample, this clonotype turned up a few times. The chain carries TRBV19 and TRBJ1-5, with a possible D match to TRBD1 (6 bases). The V gene's germline CDR1 is LNHDA and CDR2 SQIVND (reference sequence). The CDR3 totals 14 residues. V was cut by 5 bases and J by 5 bases, with 13 bases left in between. The CDR3 nucleotides read TGTGCCAGTAGTCCGGACAGTATCTATCAGCCCCAGCATTTT. Amino acids: CASSPDSIYQPQHF.

This clonotype has only a few counts. J is TRBJ2-3 and V is TRBV12-3 or TRBV12-4; no clear D. The CDR3 consists of 14 residues. Between the trimmed V and J ends, which lost 6 bases and 1 base, there was a span of 11 bases. The CDR3 DNA follows: TGTGCCAGCAGGCGACTGTACGGCACAGATACGCAGTATTTT. Its protein product is CASRRLYGTDTQYF.

This clonotype was picked up one time. The chain couples TRBV27 to TRBJ2-1; 7 nucleotides align to TRBD1. The ends lost 5 bases at V and 1 base at J; junction bases unmatched: 2. The CDR3 covers 14 residues. The germline V gene encodes CDR1 MNHEY and CDR2 SMNVEV (reference sequence). CDR3 region: CASSVRGSYNEQFF. The CDR3, as DNA: TGTGCCAGCAGTGTCAGGGGGTCCTACAATGAGCAGTTCTTC.

This clonotype came up many times. The chain has TRBV19 and TRBJ1-1; D is undetermined. V shed 9 bases and J shed 1 base, with 12 bases lying between them. CDR1 and CDR2 (germline): LNHDA, SQIVND (reference sequence). The CDR3 consists of 13 residues. The CDR3, as DNA: TGTGCCAGCAGACCTCACGGGAACACTGAAGCTTTCTTT. Protein: CASRPHGNTEAFF. The full variable domain, completed using reference TRBV19 and TRBJ1-1, is DGGITQSPKYLFRKEGQNVTLSCEQNLNHDAMYWYRQDPGQGLRLIYYSQIVNDFQKGDIAEGYSVSREKKESFPLTVTSAQKNPTAFYLCASRPHGNTEAFFGQGTRLTVV.

The sample holds a few counts of this clonotype. The chain combines TRBV20-1 with TRBJ1-5; the D is unclear. Germline loops: CDR1 DFQATT, CDR2 SNEGSKA (reference sequence). The length of the CDR3 is 15 residues. The V and J ends lost 6 bases and 2 bases respectively, with 17 bases between them. CDR3 DNA: TGCAGTGCGACTCTGGGCAGTCGAGGCAATCAGCCCCAGCATTTT. Residues: CSATLGSRGNQPQHF.

The chain employs TRBV5-6 and TRBJ1-3, with a possible D match to TRBD1 (6 bases). CDR1 SGHDT and CDR2 YYEEEE come from the germline V gene. The CDR3 covers 18 residues. The ends were cut back, 0 bases at V and 0 bases at J, with 16 bases in the middle. As DNA, the CDR3 is TGTGCCAGCAGCTTGGGGAGGACAGTCACACTCTCTGGAAACACCATATATTTT. The encoded protein is CASSLGRTVTLSGNTIYF.

The V and J genes are TRBV20-1 and TRBJ2-7, with D perhaps given as TRBD1 or TRBD2 (5 bases each). Germline V gives CDR1 DFQATT, CDR2 SNEGSKA (reference sequence). V was trimmed by 6 bases and J by 1 base, leaving 13 bases between them. This CDR3 contains 13 residues. This chain's CDR3 is CSAARDRSYEQYF. CDR3 DNA: TGCAGTGCAGCCCGGGACCGGTCCTACGAGCAGTACTTC.

V and J are TRBV15 and TRBJ2-2, with D perhaps TRBD1 (5 bases). The CDR3 spans 14 residues. V was pared by 0 bases and J by 6 bases, with 8 bases between. The germline gives CDR1 LNHNV, CDR2 YYDKDF (reference sequence). For the CDR3, the DNA is TGTGCCACCAGCAGAGATTCAGGGTCCGGGGAGCTGTTTTTT. Amino acid sequence: CATSRDSGSGELFF.

This clonotype has only a few counts. The chain joins TRBV29-1 to TRBJ2-2; 7 bases map to TRBD1. V was pared by 7 bases and J by 5 bases, with 4 bases of the junction left unmatched. Germline values: CDR1 SQVTM, CDR2 ANQGSEA. The length of the CDR3 is 12 residues. CDR3: CSEKTGTGELFF. In DNA, the CDR3 is TGCAGCGAAAAGACAGGGACCGGGGAGCTGTTTTTT.

Many counts were recorded for this clonotype. The rearrangement uses TRBV11-2 and TRBJ2-4; D may be TRBD1 (6 bases). Trimming took 2 bases from V and 1 from J, leaving 12 bases between them. The CDR3 covers 16 residues. Germline V CDR1 and CDR2: SGHAT, FQNNGV. The CDR3, as DNA: TGTGCCAGCAGCTTATGGTCAGGGGAGGCCAAAAACATTCAGTACTTC. As protein: CASSLWSGEAKNIQYF.

V gene TRBV20-1 combines with J gene TRBJ1-5, with D uncertain. In germline, CDR1 is DFQATT, CDR2 SNEGSKA (reference sequence). The CDR3 has 15 residues. The ends were cut back, 1 base at V and 0 bases at J, with 10 bases in the middle. The CDR3 DNA follows: TGCAGTGCTAGAGTATATCAACATAGCAATCAGCCCCAGCATTTT. Its translation is CSARVYQHSNQPQHF.

This clonotype was recorded a few times. One end of the junction does not line up with germline, which may come from a read error. V usage is TRBV28 and J usage is TRBJ1-1, with D possibly matching TRBD1 (5 bases). Germline assignment: CDR1 MDHEN and CDR2 SYDVKM. This CDR3 is 13 amino acids long. The CDR3 coding sequence is TGTGCCAGCAGTCCAGGGATGAACACTGAAGTTTTCTTT. Translation: CASSPGMNTEVFF.

The V and J genes are TRBV4-2 and TRBJ2-7; 9 nucleotides agree with TRBD2. From germline, CDR1 is LGHNA and CDR2 YNFKEQ. V shed 1 base and J 7 bases; nucleotides not matched to a gene: 5. CDR3 length equals 14 residues. The DNA for the CDR3 is TGTGCCAGCAGCCAAGTGCTTAGCGGGAGTGAGCAGTACTTC. It specifies CASSQVLSGSEQYF.

In this sample, this clonotype turned up many times. CDR3 protein: CASSLSGSGKLGTEAFF. The CDR3 DNA follows: TGTGCCAGCAGTTTATCAGGGAGTGGGAAGTTGGGCACTGAAGCTTTCTTT. The chain joins TRBV28 to TRBJ1-1; tentative D call: TRBD1 (5 bases). The germline gives CDR1 MDHEN, CDR2 SYDVKM. V lost 1 base and J lost 4, with 19 bases in between. The CDR3 contains 17 residues.